This T cell receptor beta chain was recorded in a study of cytomegalovirus exposure and HLA in healthy donors. Overall study findings and caveats: Presence/absence analysis assumed near-uniform sequencing depth across donors.

Points on this clone: Its antigen remains unidentified.

The PCR made use of 60 Vbeta and 13 Jbeta primers. The repertoire was sequenced with immunoSEQ multiplex PCR; TCRdb's copy has only in-frame clones and lacks some. This sample yields under 90,000 clones, of which roughly 75% are seen a single time; more than 7% belongs to the top ten. CDR3 size: 11 residues. Germline CDR1 and CDR2: SQVTM and ANQGSEA. V dropped 3 bases and J dropped 7 bases, with 9 bases sitting between them. When sampled, the donors appeared nominally healthy, though they likely had unrecorded immune exposures. The receptor was derived from a woman in her thirties or forties in good health and CMV-seronegative. The sequencing input was PBMCs. The chain recombines TRBV29-1 with TRBJ1-2, with a weak D call TRBD1 (6 bases). The CDR3, as DNA: TGCAGCGTTGAGTTAGGGGGTGGCTACACCTTC. It specifies CSVELGGGYTF.